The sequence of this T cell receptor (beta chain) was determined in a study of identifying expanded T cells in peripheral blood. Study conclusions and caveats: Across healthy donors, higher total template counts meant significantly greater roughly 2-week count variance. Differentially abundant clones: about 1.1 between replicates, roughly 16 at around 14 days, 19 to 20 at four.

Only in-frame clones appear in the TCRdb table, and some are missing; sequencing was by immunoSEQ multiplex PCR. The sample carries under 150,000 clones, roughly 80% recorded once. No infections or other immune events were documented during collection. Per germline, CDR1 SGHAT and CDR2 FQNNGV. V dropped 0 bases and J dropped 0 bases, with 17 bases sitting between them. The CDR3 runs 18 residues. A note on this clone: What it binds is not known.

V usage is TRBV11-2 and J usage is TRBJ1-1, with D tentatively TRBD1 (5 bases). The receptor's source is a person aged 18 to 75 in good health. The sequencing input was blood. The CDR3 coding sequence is TGTGCCAGCAGCTTAGATGCCCTCCGAGGACACCTGAACACTGAAGCTTTCTTT. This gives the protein CASSLDALRGHLNTEAFF.